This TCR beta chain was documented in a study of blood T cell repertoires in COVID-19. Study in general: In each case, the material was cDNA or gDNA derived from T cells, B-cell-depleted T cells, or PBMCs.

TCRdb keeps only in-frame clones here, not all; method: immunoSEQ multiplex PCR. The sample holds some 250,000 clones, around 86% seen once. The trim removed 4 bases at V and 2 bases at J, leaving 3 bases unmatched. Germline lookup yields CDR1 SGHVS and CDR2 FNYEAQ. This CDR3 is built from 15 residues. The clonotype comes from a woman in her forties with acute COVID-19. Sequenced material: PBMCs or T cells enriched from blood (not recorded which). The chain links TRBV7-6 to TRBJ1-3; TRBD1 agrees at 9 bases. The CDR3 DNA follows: TGTGCCAGCAGCTCCCGGGACAGGGCTGGAAACACCATATATTTT. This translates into CASSSRDRAGNTIYF. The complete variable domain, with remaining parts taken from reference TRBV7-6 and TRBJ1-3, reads GAGVSQSPRYKVTKRGQDVALRCDPISGHVSLYWYRQALGQGPEFLTYFNYEAQQDKSGLPNDRFSAERPEGSISTLTIQRTEQRDSAMYRCASSSRDRAGNTIYFGEGSWLTVV.